The next 27 T cell receptor beta chains were all read from a single sample in a study of control samples from healthy donors and cancer patients. Sequencing was performed with immunoSEQ multiplex PCR; in TCRdb, only in-frame clones are kept and a portion is missing. The sample shows under 60,000 clones, around 95% of them seen only once. Sequencing used blood. Receptors were obtained from a man in his thirties or forties in good health.

V gene TRBV6-5 combines with J gene TRBJ2-1, with a possible D match to TRBD1 (8 bases). V lost 0 bases to trimming and J lost 5 bases, with 14 bases between them. Germline V gene data show CDR1 as MNHEY and CDR2 as SVGAGI. The CDR3 has 16 amino acids. For the CDR3, the DNA is TGTGCCAGCAGTTACTCAGCGGGACAGGTCAACAATGAGCAGTTCTTC. It codes for CASSYSAGQVNNEQFF.

This sequence joins TRBV28 and TRBJ1-2; no reliable D call. The length of the CDR3 is 16 residues. Trimming shortened V by 7 bases and J by 4 bases, and 22 bases separated the two germline ends. Germline-derived CDR1 and CDR2 are MDHEN and SYDVKM. In DNA, the CDR3 is TGTGCCAGCATCTCTCCCAATCCGGCCTCTACCTATGGCTACACCTTC. Translated, it gives CASISPNPASTYGYTF.

The gene calls are TRBV27 and TRBJ2-1; D gene ambiguous. Germline CDR1 is MNHEY and CDR2 is SMNVEV (reference sequence). Trimming removed 3 bases from V and 0 bases from J, with 6 bases in between. The CDR3 length is 14 residues. The CDR3: CASSFGISYNEQFF. The CDR3 DNA reads TGTGCCAGCAGTTTTGGCATCTCCTACAATGAGCAGTTCTTC.

The chain carries TRBV27 and TRBJ1-5; 9 bases map to TRBD1. Looked up from germline, CDR1 is MNHEY and CDR2 is SMNVEV (reference sequence). The CDR3 is 15 residues long. V dropped 3 bases and J dropped 7; count of bases not matched to a gene: 7. DNA for the CDR3: TGTGCCAGCAGTTTGGGGACAGGGCTTGGCCAGCCCCAGCATTTT. This sequence encodes CASSLGTGLGQPQHF.

The chain carries TRBV5-5 and TRBJ1-6, with 7 bases fitting TRBD1. Germline V gene data show CDR1 as SGHKS and CDR2 as YYEKEE (reference sequence). Trimming removed 5 bases from V and 7 bases from J; junction bases left unmatched: 12. This CDR3 is 16 amino acids long. DNA for the CDR3: TGTGCCAGCAGTTACCCGGACAGGACCCGAAATTCACCCCTCCACTTT. As protein: CASSYPDRTRNSPLHF.

The chain joins TRBV27 to TRBJ2-7; 7 bases match TRBD1. V gave up 0 bases and J gave up 0 bases; unmatched junction bases: 5. The CDR3 loop spans 16 amino acids. Germline V lookup: CDR1 MNHEY, CDR2 SMNVEV (reference sequence). CDR3 protein: CASSLSSGTVSYEQYF. CDR3 sequence (DNA): TGTGCCAGCAGTTTATCGTCCGGGACAGTCTCCTACGAGCAGTACTTC.

The chain links TRBV19 to TRBJ1-5, with D possibly being TRBD1 (5 bases). CDR1 is LNHDA, CDR2 SQIVND, per germline (reference sequence). This CDR3 comprises 14 residues. The V and J ends lost 3 bases and 6 bases respectively, with 12 bases between them. The CDR3 DNA reads as TGTGCCAGTAGTATCGGGCCCCAGGGTCAGCCCCAGCATTTT. Translation: CASSIGPQGQPQHF.

This chain connects TRBV7-9 to TRBJ2-3; D remains unclear. V gave up 5 bases and J gave up 2 bases, with 5 bases separating them. This CDR3 spans 12 amino acids. CDR1 SEHNR and CDR2 FQNEAQ come from the germline V gene (reference sequence). CDR3 in amino acids: CASSRTTDTQYF. In nucleotides, the CDR3 is TGTGCCAGCAGCAGGACCACAGATACGCAGTATTTT.

The V and J genes are TRBV7-3 and TRBJ2-3, with D perhaps TRBD1 (6 bases). Trimming took off 5 bases at V and 5 bases at J, with 17 bases between the two ends. The CDR3 sequence is 15 residues long. Per germline, CDR1 SGHTA and CDR2 FQGTGA. Here the CDR3 DNA reads TGTGCCAGCAGCCCCTACGGACAGTGGCAAGATACGCAGTATTTT. Translated, it gives CASSPYGQWQDTQYF.

The genes are TRBV5-1 and TRBJ1-4; 7 nucleotides match TRBD1. The ends lost 1 base at V and 3 bases at J; junction bases unmatched: 6. CDR3 length equals 16 residues. Germline CDR1 SGHRS, CDR2 YFSETQ. The CDR3 DNA is TGCGCCAGCAGCTTGCGGACAGGCAACGCTAATGAAAAACTGTTTTTT. The encoded protein is CASSLRTGNANEKLFF.

This chain connects TRBV11-2 to TRBJ2-3; 7 positions match TRBD2. Germline assignment: CDR1 SGHAT and CDR2 FQNNGV. J lost 0 bases, V lost 5 bases, and 8 bases had no gene match. This CDR3 region has 16 residues. The CDR3 region has the DNA TGTGCCAGCAGCGCCGGCAGAGCGGGGAGCACAGATACGCAGTATTTT. This codes for CASSAGRAGSTDTQYF.

V and J are TRBV14 and TRBJ1-2, with 9 bases fitting TRBD1. Germline trimming cut 4 bases from V and 8 bases from J; bases unmatched to any gene: 5. Germline values: CDR1 SGHDN, CDR2 FVKESK. This CDR3 has 13 residues. CDR3 DNA: TGTGCCAGCAGCCCCCGGACAGGGGACGGCTACACCTTC. Translated: CASSPRTGDGYTF.

This clone was picked up one time. The rearrangement uses TRBV5-1 and TRBJ2-4; D not resolved. The CDR3 has 15 residues. Germline V gene data show CDR1 as SGHRS and CDR2 as YFSETQ. Trimming stripped 0 bases from V and 3 bases from J, with 10 bases between. The CDR3 is CASSLEGLVKNIQYF. As DNA, the CDR3 is TGCGCCAGCAGCTTGGAAGGGCTAGTCAAAAACATTCAGTACTTC.

This clone was observed a handful of times. The chain uses TRBV6-4 and TRBJ2-1, with D perhaps being TRBD1 or TRBD2 (6 bases each). The V gene lost 8 bases and the J gene lost 5 bases, with 16 bases spanning the gap. CDR3 length equals 14 residues. CDR1 MRHNA and CDR2 SNTAGT come from the germline V gene. The CDR3 is CASALGGQDNEQFF. CDR3 DNA sequence: TGTGCCAGCGCTTTGGGGGGACAAGACAATGAGCAGTTCTTC.

This clone was observed a single time. The J gene is TRBJ1-4, the V gene TRBV19; 8 bases are a match to TRBD1. Germline lookup yields CDR1 LNHDA and CDR2 SQIVND (reference sequence). This CDR3 spans 15 amino acids. V lost 3 bases and J lost 8; bases outside the gene matches: 8. CDR3 protein: CASSIPTGGEEKLFF. Here the CDR3 DNA reads TGTGCCAGTAGTATCCCCACAGGGGGTGAGGAAAAACTGTTTTTT. Filled out from reference TRBV19 and TRBJ1-4, the complete variable domain reads DGGITQSPKYLFRKEGQNVTLSCEQNLNHDAMYWYRQDPGQGLRLIYYSQIVNDFQKGDIAEGYSVSREKKESFPLTVTSAQKNPTAFYLCASSIPTGGEEKLFFGSGTQLSVL.

This clone has just one count. The V call is TRBV30, the J call TRBJ1-1; possibly TRBD1 for D (5 bases). The CDR3 length is 12 residues. Trimming stripped 4 bases from V and 3 bases from J, with 9 bases between. From germline, CDR1 is GTSNPN and CDR2 SVGIG (reference sequence). Here the CDR3 DNA reads TGTGCCTGGACCCGGGGGGACACTGAAGCTTTCTTT. Protein sequence: CAWTRGDTEAFF. Based on the CDR3 plus reference TRBV30 and TRBJ1-1, the full variable domain is SQTIHQWPATLVQPVGSPLSLECTVEGTSNPNLYWYRQAAGRGLQLLFYSVGIGQISSEVPQNLSASRPQDRQFILSSKKLLLSDSGFYLCAWTRGDTEAFFGQGTRLTVV.

The CDR3 loop reads CASSTEFSGFGYNEQFF. CDR3 coding DNA: TGTGCCAGCAGCACCGAATTTAGCGGGTTCGGTTACAATGAGCAGTTCTTC. V is TRBV7-2 and J is TRBJ2-1; TRBD2 agrees at 7 bases. J lost 4 bases, V lost 5 bases, and 14 bases had no gene match. The germline V gene encodes CDR1 SGHTA and CDR2 FQGNSA. The CDR3 extends over 17 amino acids.

The chain has TRBV6-1 and TRBJ2-3, with D tentatively TRBD1 (6 bases). Germline CDR1 MNHNS, CDR2 SASEGT. V shed 3 bases and J shed 7 bases, with 11 bases lying between them. The CDR3 totals 13 residues. Here the CDR3 reads CASSDGQLYTQYF. Written as DNA, the CDR3 is TGTGCCAGCAGTGACGGACAGCTCTATACGCAGTATTTT.

The V gene is TRBV12-3 or TRBV12-4, the J gene TRBJ2-1; possibly TRBD2 for D (6 bases). V was pared by 7 bases and J by 8 bases, with 12 bases between. There are 12 residues in the CDR3. The DNA for the CDR3 is TGTGCCAGCAACACGAGGGAGGATGAGCAGTTCTTC. As protein: CASNTREDEQFF.

The chain links TRBV6-1 to TRBJ2-6; the D is unclear. Germline V gives CDR1 MNHNS, CDR2 SASEGT. Trimming removed 4 bases at V and 0 bases at J, with 13 bases between. The CDR3 extends over 17 amino acids. The CDR3 sequence is CASSGPGRSSGANVLTF. Written as DNA, the CDR3 is TGTGCCAGCAGTGGACCCGGGCGGAGCTCTGGGGCCAACGTCCTGACTTTC.

J is TRBJ2-7 and V is TRBV24-1, with TRBD1 matching 7 bases. The V gene's germline CDR1 is KGHDR and CDR2 SFDVKD. The CDR3 extends over 14 amino acids. V shed 7 bases and J 0 bases; nucleotides not matched to a gene: 5. CDR3 coding DNA: TGTGCCACCAGCCCGGGACAGAGCTCCTACGAGCAGTACTTC. Protein sequence: CATSPGQSSYEQYF.

V and J are TRBV7-9 and TRBJ2-3; 7 bases line up with TRBD1. The CDR3 consists of 15 residues. Trimming removed 3 bases from V and 3 bases from J; junction bases left unmatched: 6. CDR1 and CDR2 from the germline V gene are SEHNR and FQNEAQ (reference sequence). The CDR3 loop is CASSFQYRGTDTQYF. The CDR3 DNA reads as TGTGCCAGCAGCTTTCAGTACAGGGGAACAGATACGCAGTATTTT.

The chain links TRBV10-3 to TRBJ1-5; 9 nucleotides align to TRBD1. The CDR3 is 15 amino acids. Germline CDR1 and CDR2: ENHRY and SYGVKD. V was clipped by 4 bases and J by 1 base; unmatched bases: 2. The CDR3 DNA follows: TGTGCCATCAGTGCGGACAGGGGAAGCAATCAGCCCCAGCATTTT. This sequence encodes CAISADRGSNQPQHF.

The chain joins TRBV7-3 to TRBJ2-2; D may correspond to TRBD1 or TRBD2 (6 bases each). V was trimmed by 0 bases and J by 6 bases, leaving 14 bases between them. In germline, CDR1 is SGHTA, CDR2 FQGTGA. The CDR3 sequence is 16 residues long. The CDR3 nucleotides read TGTGCCAGCAGCTTAACGGGACTGGGGGGCTCCGGGGAGCTGTTTTTT. It specifies CASSLTGLGGSGELFF.

The J gene is TRBJ2-2, the V gene TRBV9; 8 bases align to TRBD2. The CDR3 runs to 16 residues. Germline-derived CDR1 and CDR2 are SGDLS and YYNGEE. V lost 4 bases to trimming and J lost 0 bases; unmatched junction nucleotides: 5. The CDR3 DNA follows: TGTGCCAGCAGCCCTAGCGGGTTTCCGAACACCGGGGAGCTGTTTTTT. It encodes CASSPSGFPNTGELFF.

This rearrangement joins TRBV6-2 or TRBV6-3 to TRBJ2-5, with 12 bases aligning to TRBD2. With 6 bases clipped from V and 2 bases from J, the junction kept 4 bases outside the gene matches. CDR3 length equals 15 residues. Germline V gives CDR1 MNHEY, CDR2 SVGEGT. The CDR3 reads CASSRTSGAQETQYF. The CDR3 nucleotides read TGTGCCAGCAGCCGGACTAGCGGGGCACAAGAGACCCAGTACTTC.

The chain uses TRBV6-5 and TRBJ1-1; TRBD1 matches 7 bases. Per germline, CDR1 MNHEY and CDR2 SVGAGI. The CDR3 runs 14 residues. V lost 2 bases and J lost 4; bases outside the gene matches: 4. The CDR3 region has the DNA TGTGCCAGCAGTTACCGACAGGGTTTCACTGAAGCTTTCTTT. It translates to CASSYRQGFTEAFF.